Presented here are 30 T cell receptor beta chains from one specimen sequenced in a study of human T cells and chemical hapten exposure. TCRdb called the RACE reads again in MiXCR, with one record for every CDR3 protein. Seen here are tens of thousands of distinct CDR3 sequences, 3.3% observed once, and the top ten hold about 6.9%. As to time point: patch test 2, 6 weeks after DPC sensitization. The treatment was: therapeutic diphenylcyclopropenone sensitization with weekly scalp DPC. Sequenced material: whole blood, taken in connection with sensitization to the hapten diphenylcyclopropenone (DPC). Receptor source: a man aged 35-49 years with alopecia areata. Some clones in this sample may be carry-over from other donors' samples.

This clonotype was detected ten times or more. V and J are TRBV7-2 and TRBJ2-7, with 9 bases lining up with TRBD2. The CDR3 runs to 16 residues. The germline V gene encodes CDR1 SGHTA and CDR2 FQGNSA. The junction had 8 bases not matched to a gene; V was cut back by 2 bases and J by 3 bases. As DNA, the CDR3 is TGTGCCAGCAGCTTAATTTTCAGTAGCGGGAGCTACGAGCAGTACTTC. Its translation: CASSLIFSSGSYEQYF.

This clonotype was counted at least ten times. This chain uses TRBV20-1 with TRBJ2-3, with TRBD2 matching 8 bases. The CDR3 spans 15 residues. The germline CDR1 and CDR2 sequences are DFQATT and SNEGSKA (reference sequence). Written as DNA, the CDR3 is TGCAGCAGCGACGGGACTAGTCACTTCACAGATACGCAGTATTTT. It is translated as CSSDGTSHFTDTQYF.

Ten or more counts support this clonotype. The CDR3 region has the DNA TGTGCCAGCAAAGGGACCTCCTACGAGCAGTACTTC. Residues: CASKGTSYEQYF. V and J are TRBV18 and TRBJ2-7; tentatively, D is TRBD1 or TRBD2 (5 bases each). V was shortened by 8 bases and J by 0 bases, with 8 bases between the two germline ends. Germline assignment: CDR1 KGHSH and CDR2 LQKENI. This CDR3 contains 12 residues.

This clonotype has ten or more counts. The V gene is TRBV20-1, the J gene TRBJ1-5; 7 nucleotides line up with TRBD1. CDR1 and CDR2 from the germline V gene are DFQATT and SNEGSKA (reference sequence). The CDR3 covers 13 residues. The trim removed 6 bases at V and 7 bases at J, leaving 9 bases unmatched. The DNA for the CDR3 is TGCAGTGCAGGGGGCCAGATTGGACAGCCCCAGCATTTT. Residues: CSAGGQIGQPQHF.

About this clonotype: A much larger clone differs from this one at a single base, so this may be a read error. The V gene is TRBV6-5, the J gene TRBJ2-7; 9 bases align to TRBD2. V trimming: 7 bases; J trimming: 8 bases; junction bases outside the gene matches: 15. Germline V gives CDR1 MNHEY, CDR2 SVGAGI. The CDR3 runs to 15 residues. Written as DNA, the CDR3 is TGTGCCAGCACACCACCCCGGCGGGAGGGGTACAAGCAGTACTTC. It encodes CASTPPRREGYKQYF.

This clonotype was seen at least ten times. CDR3 DNA sequence: TGTGCCAGCAGTTACACCGTTCGGGAGACGTCGGATACGCAGTATTTT. Protein sequence: CASSYTVRETSDTQYF. V and J are TRBV6-6 and TRBJ2-3; possible D gene TRBD2, 6 bases. The CDR3 is 16 residues long. Germline loops: CDR1 MNHNY, CDR2 SVGAGI (reference sequence). Trimming left V 2 bases short and J 6 bases short, with 18 bases between.

This clonotype has at least ten counts. This chain links TRBV11-2 with TRBJ2-1, with TRBD2 identical over 11 bases. The CDR3 runs 15 residues. V trimming: 2 bases; J trimming: 7 bases; junction bases outside the gene matches: 4. The germline V gene encodes CDR1 SGHAT and CDR2 FQNNGV. CDR3 DNA sequence: TGTGCCAGCAGCTTACTCCCTAGCGGGAGGAATGAGCAGTTCTTC. Amino acids: CASSLLPSGRNEQFF.

In this sample, this clonotype turned up many times. The V call is TRBV6-2 or TRBV6-3, the J call TRBJ2-1; 13 bases are a match to TRBD2. CDR3 length: 16 amino acids. Looked up from germline, CDR1 is MNHEY and CDR2 is SVGEGT. J lost 8 bases, V lost 0 bases, and 4 bases had no gene match. The CDR3 DNA sequence: TGTGCCAGCAGTTACTCGCTCGGGACTAGCGGGGATGAGCAGTTCTTC. It specifies CASSYSLGTSGDEQFF.

In this sample, this clonotype turned up many times. This sequence joins TRBV7-2 and TRBJ2-7; D gene ambiguous. This CDR3 contains 14 residues. V was clipped by 1 base and J by 6 bases, with 13 bases between them. Germline CDR1 is SGHTA and CDR2 is FQGNSA. The CDR3 DNA follows: TGTGCCAGCAGCTTAGTGGGCTTGCTCGCCGAGCAGTACTTC. The encoded protein is CASSLVGLLAEQYF.

This clonotype was found many times. This chain connects TRBV27 to TRBJ2-1; no definite D call. Germline CDR1 MNHEY, CDR2 SMNVEV (reference sequence). Trimming removed 5 bases from V and 2 bases from J, with 7 bases in between. This CDR3 contains 13 residues. The CDR3 reads CASSRVAYNEQFF. The DNA for the CDR3 is TGTGCCAGCAGTCGCGTGGCCTACAATGAGCAGTTCTTC.

This clonotype has just a few counts. This chain connects TRBV4-1 to TRBJ2-5, with D possibly TRBD1 on 5 matching bases. This CDR3 contains 15 residues. Trimming stripped 8 bases from V and 2 bases from J, with 18 bases between. The V gene's germline CDR1 is MGHRA and CDR2 YSYEKL. The CDR3 is CASQPTVGRQETQYF. The CDR3 DNA follows: TGCGCCAGCCAACCGACAGTAGGGCGGCAAGAGACCCAGTACTTC.

This clonotype was counted a few times. The rearrangement links TRBV20-1 to TRBJ2-5; 7 bases align to TRBD2. Germline-derived CDR1 and CDR2 are DFQATT and SNEGSKA (reference sequence). The ends lost 3 bases at V and 4 bases at J; junction bases unmatched: 2. This CDR3 region has 12 residues. CDR3 sequence (DNA): TGCAGTGCTAGGGCTAGCGGAGAGACCCAGTACTTC. Translating gives CSARASGETQYF.

This clonotype was observed at least ten times. The genes are TRBV3-1 and TRBJ2-4, with D tentatively TRBD2 (5 bases). The V gene's germline CDR1 is LGHDT and CDR2 YNNKEL (reference sequence). Deletions cut 5 bases from V and 3 bases from J, with 14 bases between. The CDR3 has 15 residues. CDR3 residues: CASSSRLKNKNIQYF. The CDR3 DNA sequence: TGTGCCAGCAGCTCACGACTAAAGAACAAAAACATTCAGTACTTC.

The chain employs TRBV5-1 and TRBJ2-3; D might be TRBD2 (6 bases). Germline lookup yields CDR1 SGHRS and CDR2 YFSETQ. Trimming left V 4 bases short and J 5 bases short, with 20 bases between. The CDR3 covers 16 residues. CDR3 sequence reads: CASSLRESKGGDTQYF. The CDR3 coding sequence is TGCGCCAGCAGCCTCCGGGAGTCGAAGGGAGGAGATACGCAGTATTTT.

This clonotype was detected ten times or more. This chain links TRBV7-6 with TRBJ2-1, with 10 bases fitting TRBD2. The germline gives CDR1 SGHVS, CDR2 FNYEAQ. This CDR3 has 16 amino acids. The V and J ends lost 3 bases and 9 bases, in that order; junction bases with no gene match: 11. The CDR3 DNA reads as TGTGCCAGCAGCTTTATGCTAGCGGGAGTGGGGGGTGAGCAGTTCTTC. This translates into CASSFMLAGVGGEQFF. The variable domain in full, with the rest retrieved from reference TRBV7-6 and TRBJ2-1, is GAGVSQSPRYKVTKRGQDVALRCDPISGHVSLYWYRQALGQGPEFLTYFNYEAQQDKSGLPNDRFSAERPEGSISTLTIQRTEQRDSAMYRCASSFMLAGVGGEQFFGPGTRLTVL.

This clonotype has a count of ten or more. The J gene is TRBJ2-7, the V gene TRBV20-1; D gene uncertain. There are 14 residues in the CDR3. Germline loops: CDR1 DFQATT, CDR2 SNEGSKA (reference sequence). Trimming removed 7 bases at V and 3 bases at J, with 19 bases between. The CDR3 here is CSEALSNLNYEQYF. Written as DNA, the CDR3 is TGCAGTGAAGCTTTATCAAACTTGAACTACGAGCAGTACTTC.

Ten or more counts support this clonotype. The chain has TRBV7-2 and TRBJ1-4, with unresolved D. The CDR3 has 15 amino acids. The germline CDR1 and CDR2 sequences are SGHTA and FQGNSA. V lost 5 bases to trimming and J lost 0 bases, with 10 bases between them. The CDR3 DNA follows: TGTGCCAGCAGCCCACGGCGCTCAACTAATGAAAAACTGTTTTTT. It codes for CASSPRRSTNEKLFF. Variable domain in full (rest from reference TRBV7-2 and TRBJ1-4): GAGVSQSPSNKVTEKGKDVELRCDPISGHTALYWYRQSLGQGLEFLIYFQGNSAPDKSGLPSDRFSAERTGGSVSTLTIQRTQQEDSAVYLCASSPRRSTNEKLFFGSGTQLSVL.

This clonotype was seen at least ten times. The gene calls are TRBV10-2 and TRBJ2-2; the D is unclear. The germline gives CDR1 WSHSY, CDR2 SAAADI. Trimming removed 7 bases from V and 8 bases from J, with 5 bases in between. The length of the CDR3 is 10 residues. The CDR3 sequence: CASKAGELFF. Here the CDR3 DNA reads TGCGCCAGCAAGGCGGGGGAGCTGTTTTTT.

This clonotype was seen repeatedly, ten times or more. The chain combines TRBV4-1 with TRBJ1-2, with D unresolved. Germline values: CDR1 MGHRA, CDR2 YSYEKL. CDR3 length: 14 residues. V lost 2 bases and J lost 3, with 10 bases in between. The CDR3 loop reads CASSQPDQYYGYTF. CDR3 bases: TGCGCCAGCAGCCAACCTGACCAGTACTATGGCTACACCTTC.

The sample holds many counts of this clonotype. The chain links TRBV7-2 to TRBJ2-7; 11 nucleotides match TRBD2. Germline trimming cut 5 bases from V and 4 bases from J; bases unmatched to any gene: 16. The germline V gene encodes CDR1 SGHTA and CDR2 FQGNSA. The CDR3 is made up of 18 amino acids. The CDR3 nucleotides are TGTGCCAGCAGCGGGGGACTAGCGGAGAGGAGTTGGGCTTACGAGCAGTACTTC. Its translation is CASSGGLAERSWAYEQYF. Based on the CDR3 plus reference TRBV7-2 and TRBJ2-7, the full variable domain is GAGVSQSPSNKVTEKGKDVELRCDPISGHTALYWYRQSLGQGLEFLIYFQGNSAPDKSGLPSDRFSAERTGGSVSTLTIQRTQQEDSAVYLCASSGGLAERSWAYEQYFGPGTRLTVT.

This clonotype was recorded many times. J is TRBJ2-7 and V is TRBV3-1; no clear D. CDR1 LGHDT and CDR2 YNNKEL come from the germline V gene (reference sequence). V was shortened by 1 base and J by 7 bases, with 5 bases between the two germline ends. This CDR3 region has 11 residues. In DNA, the CDR3 is TGTGCCAGCAGCCAAGCTGCGGAGCAGTACTTC. This encodes CASSQAAEQYF.

This clonotype was recorded at least ten times. V usage is TRBV28 and J usage is TRBJ2-1; D unclear. Germline assignment: CDR1 MDHEN and CDR2 SYDVKM. V was cut by 2 bases and J by 10 bases, with 15 bases left in between. This CDR3 region has 14 residues. CDR3: CASSLIFTNLEQFF. For the CDR3, the DNA is TGTGCCAGCAGTTTAATTTTTACGAACCTAGAGCAGTTCTTC.

The chain has TRBV4-3 and TRBJ1-6; 7 nucleotides match TRBD1. Trimming removed 1 base from V and 5 bases from J; junction bases left unmatched: 2. From germline, CDR1 is LGHNA and CDR2 YSLEER. The CDR3 contains 15 residues. For the CDR3, the DNA is TGCGCCAGCAGCCAAGTAGACAGGGATAATTCACCCCTCCACTTT. It codes for CASSQVDRDNSPLHF.

This clonotype was observed many times. The V call is TRBV6-1, the J call TRBJ1-1, with D hard to call. Germline V gene sequence: CDR1 MNHNS, CDR2 SASEGT. V lost 3 bases to trimming and J lost 5 bases, with 10 bases between them. The CDR3 runs 13 residues. The CDR3 protein is CASSESRRTEAFF. The CDR3 DNA sequence: TGTGCCAGCAGTGAGAGCCGGAGGACTGAAGCTTTCTTT.

In this sample, this clonotype turned up many times. The rearrangement joins TRBV6-5 to TRBJ1-6; maybe TRBD1 (6 bases). Germline V CDR1 and CDR2: MNHEY, SVGAGI. The CDR3 consists of 16 residues. Trimming took off 3 bases at V and 15 bases at J, with 24 bases between the two ends. The CDR3 spells CASSYKVIGTNRLLHF. The CDR3, as DNA: TGTGCCAGCAGTTATAAGGTTATCGGGACAAATAGGCTCCTCCACTTT.

This clonotype was picked up a small number of times. The V gene is TRBV29-1, the J gene TRBJ2-7, with 7 bases fitting TRBD1. Germline assignment: CDR1 SQVTM and CDR2 ANQGSEA. This CDR3 has 13 residues. V was pared by 4 bases and J by 2 bases, with 5 bases of the junction left unmatched. The CDR3 DNA follows: TGCAGCGTTGGACAAGGGGGCACCTACGAGCAGTACTTC. It yields the protein CSVGQGGTYEQYF.

This clonotype was seen many times. The chain carries TRBV19 and TRBJ2-3; the D gene could be TRBD1 or TRBD2 (5 bases each). Germline V CDR1 and CDR2: LNHDA, SQIVND (reference sequence). V lost 3 bases, J lost 0 bases, and 16 bases lay in between. The CDR3 spans 17 residues. The CDR3 loop reads CASSILALRGSTDTQYF. CDR3 bases: TGTGCCAGTAGTATCTTGGCACTTCGGGGCAGCACAGATACGCAGTATTTT.

This clonotype was detected many times. The chain uses TRBV11-1 and TRBJ2-7; 11 positions match TRBD2. The length of the CDR3 is 14 residues. CDR1 and CDR2 from the germline V gene are SGHAT and FQDESV (reference sequence). V lost 5 bases and J lost 4; bases outside the gene matches: 4. The CDR3 sequence: CASSPGLAEYEQYF. CDR3 bases: TGTGCCAGCAGCCCGGGACTAGCGGAATACGAGCAGTACTTC.

This clonotype has a count of ten or more. The chain recombines TRBV12-3 or TRBV12-4 with TRBJ2-6; TRBD1 aligns across 11 bases. This CDR3 contains 16 residues. J was trimmed by 3 bases and V by 5 bases; bases with no gene match: 3. The CDR3 nucleotides are TGTGCCAGCAGTAGGACAGGGGGCAGTGGGGCCAACGTCCTGACTTTC. Amino acid sequence: CASSRTGGSGANVLTF.

In its sample, this clonotype was seen many times. J is TRBJ2-7 and V is TRBV27, with D possibly TRBD2 on 6 matching bases. Germline values: CDR1 MNHEY, CDR2 SMNVEV (reference sequence). CDR3 size: 14 residues. Deletions cut 4 bases from V and 5 bases from J, with 15 bases between. The DNA of the CDR3 is TGTGCCAGCAGTTGGGGTGGGGGGTTCAACGAGCAGTACTTC. Its protein is CASSWGGGFNEQYF.